The rows below give T cell receptor beta chains drawn from one sample of a study of T cell responses to AZD1222 COVID-19 vaccine. Clones were sequenced by immunoSEQ multiplex PCR, and TCRdb holds only the in-frame ones, with some missing. Here the sample spans approximately 150,000 clones, about 89% being singletons. Sequenced here: peripheral blood, sampled 28 days after the second AZD1222 dose. These receptors came from an adult who received the AZD1222 COVID-19 vaccine. Both conserved end residues are part of each CDR3. The D gene is left open where the match is weak. The listing skips clone size in some rows; elsewhere it reads once, few, many or a size class.

CASTGGSGWETQYF	TGTGCCAGCACCGGGGGTAGCGGGTGGGAGACCCAGTACTTC	TRBJ2-5	.	TRBD2	TRBV11-3
CASRLTIGGNEQFF	TGTGCCAGCAGGCTTACTATAGGTGGGAATGAGCAGTTCTTC	TRBJ2-1	.	.	TRBV2
CASSLESDTEAFF	TGTGCCAGCAGCTTAGAGTCTGACACTGAAGCTTTCTTT	TRBJ1-1	.	.	TRBV11-3
CASSPGQLYNSPLHF	TGTGCCAGCAGCCCCGGACAGCTCTATAATTCACCCCTCCACTTT	TRBJ1-6	.	.	TRBV6-5
CASSPPSGNTGELFF	TGTGCCAGCTCACCACCGAGCGGGAACACCGGGGAGCTGTTTTTT	TRBJ2-2	.	.	TRBV18
CASREFWGPGGYTF	TGTGCCAGCAGGGAATTCTGGGGTCCGGGTGGCTACACCTTC	TRBJ1-2	.	.	TRBV19
CASSLGGRDDYEQYF	TGTGCCAGCAGCTTGGGTGGGCGGGACGACTACGAGCAGTACTTC	TRBJ2-7	.	.	TRBV5-4
CAWSVRGGSYNEQFF	TGTGCCTGGAGTGTACGGGGCGGGTCCTACAATGAGCAGTTCTTC	TRBJ2-1	.	.	TRBV30
CASSPRRDVPYEQYF	TGTGCCAGCTCACCACGGAGGGATGTCCCCTACGAGCAGTACTTC	TRBJ2-7	.	.	TRBV18
CASSIWREKLFF	TGTGCCAGTAGTATATGGAGGGAAAAACTGTTTTTT	TRBJ1-4	.	.	TRBV19
CASSLAPHGGYTF	TGTGCCAGTAGTCTTGCTCCCCACGGCGGCTACACCTTC	TRBJ1-2	.	.	TRBV19
CASSQDLAGGLSSYNEQFF	TGTGCCAGCAGCCAAGATCTAGCGGGGGGCCTAAGCTCCTACAATGAGCAGTTCTTC	TRBJ2-1	once	TRBD2	TRBV4-2
CASSLGVRLNQPQHF	TGTGCCAGCAGCTTGGGGGTTCGGCTCAATCAGCCCCAGCATTTT	TRBJ1-5	.	.	TRBV5-6